This T cell receptor (beta chain) was observed in a study of T cell repertoires in ileal Crohn's disease. The data were produced by immunoSEQ multiplex PCR, yet TCRdb's version contains in-frame clones alone and is incomplete. The sample carries 15,000 or so clones, roughly 80% recorded once. Between the trimmed V and J ends, which lost 8 bases and 5 bases, there was a span of 24 bases. CDR3 length equals 17 residues. Looked up from germline, CDR1 is MGHDK and CDR2 is SYGVNS. The chain is built from TRBV25-1 and TRBJ1-4, with TRBD1 as a possible D gene (5 bases). The receptor's source is an adult with Crohn's disease. Sequencing used ileal tissue. CDR3 DNA: TGTGCCAGCGGTGGTCAAAAATTCCAGGGCGTAAATGAAAAACTGTTTTTT. Translating it yields CASGGQKFQGVNEKLFF.